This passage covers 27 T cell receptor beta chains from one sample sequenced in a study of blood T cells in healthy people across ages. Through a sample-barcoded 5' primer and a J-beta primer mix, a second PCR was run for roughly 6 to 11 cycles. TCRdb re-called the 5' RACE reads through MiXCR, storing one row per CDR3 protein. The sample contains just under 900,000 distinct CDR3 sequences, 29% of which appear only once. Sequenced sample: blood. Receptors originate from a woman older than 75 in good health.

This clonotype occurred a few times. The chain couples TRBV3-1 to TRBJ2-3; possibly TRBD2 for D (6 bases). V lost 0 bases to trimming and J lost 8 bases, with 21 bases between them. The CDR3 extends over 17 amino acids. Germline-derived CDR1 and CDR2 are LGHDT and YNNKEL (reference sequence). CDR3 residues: CASSQDNLSAGPGTQYF. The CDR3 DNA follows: TGTGCCAGCAGCCAAGATAATCTCAGCGCGGGACCAGGTACGCAGTATTTT.

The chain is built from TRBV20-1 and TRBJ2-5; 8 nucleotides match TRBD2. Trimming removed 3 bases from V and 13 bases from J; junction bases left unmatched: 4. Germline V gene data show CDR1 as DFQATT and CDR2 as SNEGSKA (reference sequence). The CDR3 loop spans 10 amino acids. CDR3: CSASGGAWYF. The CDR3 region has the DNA TGCAGTGCTAGCGGGGGGGCCTGGTACTTC.

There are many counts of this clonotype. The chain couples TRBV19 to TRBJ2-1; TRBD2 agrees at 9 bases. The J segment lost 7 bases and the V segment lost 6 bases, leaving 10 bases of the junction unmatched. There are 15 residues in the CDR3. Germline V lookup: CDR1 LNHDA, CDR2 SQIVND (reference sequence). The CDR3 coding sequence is TGTGCCAGTAGCCAGCTCGGCGGGGGGGCAAATGAGCAGTTCTTC. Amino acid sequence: CASSQLGGGANEQFF.

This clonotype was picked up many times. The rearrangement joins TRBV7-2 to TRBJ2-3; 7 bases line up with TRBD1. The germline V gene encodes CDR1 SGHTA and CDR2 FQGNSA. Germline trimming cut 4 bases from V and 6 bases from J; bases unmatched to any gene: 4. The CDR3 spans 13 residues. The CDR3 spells CASSYGQVDTQYF. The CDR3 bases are TGTGCCAGCAGCTACGGACAGGTTGATACGCAGTATTTT.

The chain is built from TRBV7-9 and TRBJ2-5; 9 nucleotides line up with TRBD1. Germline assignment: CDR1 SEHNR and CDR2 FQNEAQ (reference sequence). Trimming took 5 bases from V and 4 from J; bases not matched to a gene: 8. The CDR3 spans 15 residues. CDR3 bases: TGTGCCAGCAGCACCCAGACAGGGGGTTTAGAGACCCAGTACTTC. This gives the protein CASSTQTGGLETQYF.

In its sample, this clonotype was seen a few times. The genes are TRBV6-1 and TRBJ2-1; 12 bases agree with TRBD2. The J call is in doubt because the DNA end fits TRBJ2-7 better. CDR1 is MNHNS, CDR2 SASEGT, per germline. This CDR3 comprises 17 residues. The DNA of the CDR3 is TGTGCCAGCGGCCCCTGGGGTACTAGCGGGGGGACTAATGAGCAGTACTTC. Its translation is CASGPWGTSGGTNEQYF.

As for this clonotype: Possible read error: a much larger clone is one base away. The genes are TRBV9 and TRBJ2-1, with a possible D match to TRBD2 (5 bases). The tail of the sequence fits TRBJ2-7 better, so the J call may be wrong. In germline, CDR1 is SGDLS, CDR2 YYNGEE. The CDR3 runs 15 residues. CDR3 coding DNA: TGTGCCAGCAGCGTAGACAGCGGCTCCTACAATGAGCAGTACTTC. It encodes CASSVDSGSYNEQYF.

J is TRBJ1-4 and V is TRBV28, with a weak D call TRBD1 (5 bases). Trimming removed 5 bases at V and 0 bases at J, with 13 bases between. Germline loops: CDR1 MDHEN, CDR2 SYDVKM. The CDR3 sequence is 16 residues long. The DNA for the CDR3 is TGTGCCAGCAGTCCCCCCAGGGCCGCAACTAATGAAAAACTGTTTTTT. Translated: CASSPPRAATNEKLFF.

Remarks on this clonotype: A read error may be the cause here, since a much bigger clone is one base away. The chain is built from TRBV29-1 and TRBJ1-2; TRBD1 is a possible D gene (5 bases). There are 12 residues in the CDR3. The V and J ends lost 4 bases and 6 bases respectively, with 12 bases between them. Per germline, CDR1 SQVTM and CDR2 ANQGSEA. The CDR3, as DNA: TGCAGCGTTGGTCGGTCGGGGGATGGCTACACCTTC. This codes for CSVGRSGDGYTF.

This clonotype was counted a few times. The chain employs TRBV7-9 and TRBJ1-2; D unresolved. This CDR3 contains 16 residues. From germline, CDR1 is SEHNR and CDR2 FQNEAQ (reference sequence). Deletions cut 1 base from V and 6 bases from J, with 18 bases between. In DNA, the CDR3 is TGTGCCAGCAGCTTAGAAGGTACGGACCTTACCGATGGCTACACCTTC. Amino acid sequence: CASSLEGTDLTDGYTF.

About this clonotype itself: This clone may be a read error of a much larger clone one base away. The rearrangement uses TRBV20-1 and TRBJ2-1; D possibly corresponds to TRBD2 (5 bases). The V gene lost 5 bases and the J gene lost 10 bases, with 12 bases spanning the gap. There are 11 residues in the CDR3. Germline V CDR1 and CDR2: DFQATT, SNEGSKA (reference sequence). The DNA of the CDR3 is TGCAGTGCTGGGAGACGAATCGAGCAGTTCTTC. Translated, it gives CSAGRRIEQFF.

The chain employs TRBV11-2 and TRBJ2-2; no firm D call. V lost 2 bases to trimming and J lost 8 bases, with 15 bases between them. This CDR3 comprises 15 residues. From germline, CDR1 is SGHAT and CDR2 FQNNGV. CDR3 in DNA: TGTGCCAGCAGCTTAAACCCCCTTACGCCTGGGGAGCTGTTTTTT. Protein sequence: CASSLNPLTPGELFF.

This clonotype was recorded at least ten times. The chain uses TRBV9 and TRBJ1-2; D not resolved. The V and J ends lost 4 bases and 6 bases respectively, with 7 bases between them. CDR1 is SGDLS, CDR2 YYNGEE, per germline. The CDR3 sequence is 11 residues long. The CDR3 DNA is TGTGCCAGCAGCCAAAACGATGGCTACACCTTC. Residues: CASSQNDGYTF. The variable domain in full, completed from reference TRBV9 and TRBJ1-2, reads DSGVTQTPKHLITATGQRVTLRCSPRSGDLSVYWYQQSLDQGLQFLIQYYNGEERAKGNILERFSAQQFPDLHSELNLSSLELGDSALYFCASSQNDGYTFGSGTRLTVV.

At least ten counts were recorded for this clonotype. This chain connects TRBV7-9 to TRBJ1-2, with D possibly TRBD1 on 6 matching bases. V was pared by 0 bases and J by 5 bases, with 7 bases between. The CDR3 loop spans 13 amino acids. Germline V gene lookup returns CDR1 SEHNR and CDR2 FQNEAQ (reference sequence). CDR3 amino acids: CASSLATGYGYTF. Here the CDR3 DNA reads TGTGCCAGCAGCTTAGCGACAGGATATGGCTACACCTTC.

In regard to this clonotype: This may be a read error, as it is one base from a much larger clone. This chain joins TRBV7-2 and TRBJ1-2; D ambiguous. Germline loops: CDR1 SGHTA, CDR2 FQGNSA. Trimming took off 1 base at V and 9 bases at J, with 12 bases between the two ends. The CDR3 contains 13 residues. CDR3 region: CASSLEGCVRYTF. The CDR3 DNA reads TGTGCCAGCAGCTTAGAAGGTTGTGTGCGCTACACCTTC.

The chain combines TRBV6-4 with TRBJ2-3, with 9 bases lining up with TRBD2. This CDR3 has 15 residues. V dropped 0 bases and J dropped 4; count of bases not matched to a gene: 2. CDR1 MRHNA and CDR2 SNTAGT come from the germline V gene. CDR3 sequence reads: CASSDSGGRADTQYF. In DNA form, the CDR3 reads TGTGCCAGCAGTGACTCGGGCGGGAGGGCAGATACGCAGTATTTT.

CDR3 sequence (DNA): TGTGCCAGCAGTATTAGCGGATACGGTCCCGGGGAGCTGTTTTTT. This codes for CASSISGYGPGELFF. The rearrangement links TRBV6-2 or TRBV6-3 to TRBJ2-2, with D perhaps matching TRBD2 (6 bases). The CDR3 consists of 15 residues. With 5 bases removed from V and 6 bases from J, the gap between germline ends came to 16 bases. The germline V gene has CDR1 MNHEY and CDR2 SVGEGT.

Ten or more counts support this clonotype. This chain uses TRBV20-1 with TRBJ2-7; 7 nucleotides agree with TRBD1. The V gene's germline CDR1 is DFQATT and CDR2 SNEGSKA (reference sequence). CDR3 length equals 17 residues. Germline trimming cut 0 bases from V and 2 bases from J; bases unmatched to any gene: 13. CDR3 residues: CSARDQMRDSPPYEQYF. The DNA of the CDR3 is TGCAGTGCTAGAGATCAAATGAGGGACAGCCCTCCCTACGAGCAGTACTTC.

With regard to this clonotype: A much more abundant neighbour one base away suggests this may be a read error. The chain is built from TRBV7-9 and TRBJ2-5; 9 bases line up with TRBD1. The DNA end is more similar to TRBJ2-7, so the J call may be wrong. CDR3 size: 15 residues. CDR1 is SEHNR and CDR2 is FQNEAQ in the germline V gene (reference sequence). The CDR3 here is CANSLGTGKGYEQYF. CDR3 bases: TGTGCCAACAGCTTAGGGACAGGGAAAGGGTACGAGCAGTACTTC.

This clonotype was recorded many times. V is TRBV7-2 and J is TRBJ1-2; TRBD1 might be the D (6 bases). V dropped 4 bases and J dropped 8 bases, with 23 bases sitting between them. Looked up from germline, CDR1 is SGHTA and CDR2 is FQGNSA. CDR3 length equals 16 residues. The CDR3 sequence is CASSSIIQGVGGGYTF. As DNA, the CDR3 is TGTGCCAGCAGCTCAATTATACAGGGCGTAGGTGGAGGCTACACCTTC.

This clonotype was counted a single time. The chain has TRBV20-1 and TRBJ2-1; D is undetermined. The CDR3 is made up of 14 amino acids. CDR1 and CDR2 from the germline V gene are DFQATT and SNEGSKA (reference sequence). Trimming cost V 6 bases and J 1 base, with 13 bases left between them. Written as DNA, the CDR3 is TGCAGTGCCATTCCTAGAATTTCCTACAATGAGCAGTTCTTC. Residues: CSAIPRISYNEQFF.

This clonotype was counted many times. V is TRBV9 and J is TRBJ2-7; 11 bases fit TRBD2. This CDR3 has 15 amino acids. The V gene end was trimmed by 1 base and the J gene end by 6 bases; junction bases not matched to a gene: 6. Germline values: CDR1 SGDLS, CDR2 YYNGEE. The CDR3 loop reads CASSVLAGGVGEQYF. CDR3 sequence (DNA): TGTGCCAGCAGCGTACTAGCGGGGGGAGTGGGCGAGCAGTACTTC.

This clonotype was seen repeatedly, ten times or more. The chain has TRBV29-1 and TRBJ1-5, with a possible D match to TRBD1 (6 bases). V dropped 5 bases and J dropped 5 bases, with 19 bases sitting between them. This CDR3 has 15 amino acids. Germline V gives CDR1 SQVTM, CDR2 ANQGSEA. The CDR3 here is CSVRDTGTLDQPQHF. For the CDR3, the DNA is TGCAGCGTTCGTGACACCGGGACACTCGATCAGCCCCAGCATTTT.

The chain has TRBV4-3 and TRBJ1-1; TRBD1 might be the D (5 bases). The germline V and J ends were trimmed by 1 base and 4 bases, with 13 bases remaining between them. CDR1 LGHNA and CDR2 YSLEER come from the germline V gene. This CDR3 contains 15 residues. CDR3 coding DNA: TGCGCCAGCAGCCAAGTCGCGGGGGAGGGCACTGAAGCTTTCTTT. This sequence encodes CASSQVAGEGTEAFF.

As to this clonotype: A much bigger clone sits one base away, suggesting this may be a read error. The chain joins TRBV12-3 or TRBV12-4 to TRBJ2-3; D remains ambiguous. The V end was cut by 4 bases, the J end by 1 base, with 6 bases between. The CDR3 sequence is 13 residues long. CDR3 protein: CASSSECTDTQYF. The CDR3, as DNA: TGTGCCAGCAGTTCGGAATGCACAGATACGCAGTATTTT.

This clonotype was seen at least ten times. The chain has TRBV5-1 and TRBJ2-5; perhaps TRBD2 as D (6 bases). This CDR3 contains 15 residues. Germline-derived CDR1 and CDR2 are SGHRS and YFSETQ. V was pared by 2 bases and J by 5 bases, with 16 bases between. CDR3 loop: CASSLSGGLLETQYF. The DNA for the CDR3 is TGCGCCAGCAGCTTATCCGGGGGTCTTCTGGAGACCCAGTACTTC.

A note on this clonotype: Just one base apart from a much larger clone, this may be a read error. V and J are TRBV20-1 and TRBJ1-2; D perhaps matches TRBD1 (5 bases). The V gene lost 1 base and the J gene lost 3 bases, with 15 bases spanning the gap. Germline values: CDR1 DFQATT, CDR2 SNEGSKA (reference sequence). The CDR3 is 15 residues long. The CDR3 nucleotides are TGCAGTGCTAGAGGACAGCGGAATTTGGACTATGGCTACACCTTC. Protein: CSARGQRNLDYGYTF.